The 14 T cell receptor beta chains in this list originate from one sample, sequenced in a study of cytomegalovirus exposure and HLA in healthy donors. Primers: 60 Vbeta forward and 13 Jbeta reverse. Sequencing was performed with immunoSEQ multiplex PCR; in TCRdb, only in-frame clones are kept and a portion is missing. The sample includes 100,000 to 140,000 clones, 82% of them seen just once. Sequenced: PBMCs. The origin of the receptors is a young man in good health and CMV-seropositive.

The J gene is TRBJ2-1, the V gene TRBV11-3; a weak D match, TRBD2 (5 bases). Germline V CDR1 and CDR2: SGHNT, YENEEA. Trimming cost V 2 bases and J 8 bases, with 13 bases left between them. The length of the CDR3 is 14 residues. The CDR3 sequence is CASSLSRGLHEQFF. The CDR3 DNA reads TGTGCCAGCAGCTTATCTCGGGGTTTGCATGAGCAGTTCTTC. The variable domain in full, with the rest retrieved from reference TRBV11-3 and TRBJ2-1, is EAGVVQSPRYKIIEKKQPVAFWCNPISGHNTLYWYLQNLGQGPELLIRYENEEAVDDSQLPKDRFSAERLKGVDSTLKIQPAELGDSAVYLCASSLSRGLHEQFFGPGTRLTVL.

Worth noting for this clone: The junction does not match germline at one end; this may be a read error. The chain links TRBV5-1 to TRBJ2-6; a weak D match, TRBD1 (5 bases). The CDR3 runs 16 residues. Germline values: CDR1 SGHRS, CDR2 YFSETQ. CDR3 amino acids: CASSLGWSSGANGLTF. Written as DNA, the CDR3 is TGCGCCAGCAGCTTGGGCTGGAGCTCTGGGGCCAACGGCCTGACTTTC.

This chain links TRBV19 with TRBJ1-5, with 8 positions matching TRBD1. Germline CDR1 LNHDA, CDR2 SQIVND (reference sequence). The J segment lost 3 bases and the V segment lost 5 bases, leaving 9 bases of the junction unmatched. The CDR3 is 16 amino acids. The DNA of the CDR3 is TGTGCCAGTAGTTCCCGGGACAGGAAAGCCAATCAGCCCCAGCATTTT. As protein: CASSSRDRKANQPQHF.

This sequence joins TRBV5-4 and TRBJ2-2, with D possibly matching TRBD2 (6 bases). The CDR3 spans 15 residues. CDR1 and CDR2 from the germline V gene are SGHNT and YYREEE (reference sequence). The V end was cut by 2 bases, the J end by 7 bases, with 15 bases between. The CDR3 nucleotides read TGTGCCAGCAGCTTTTGGAGGGGATCAAACGGGGAGCTGTTTTTT. Its protein is CASSFWRGSNGELFF.

This clone was seen once. The chain joins TRBV10-1 to TRBJ2-1, with 15 positions matching TRBD2. The trim removed 6 bases at V and 15 bases at J, leaving 27 bases unmatched. Germline CDR1 and CDR2: WNHNN and SYGVQD (reference sequence). The CDR3 totals 20 residues. The chain's CDR3 is CASSNSDREGLWGLAGGRFF. CDR3 sequence (DNA): TGCGCCAGCAGCAACTCCGACAGGGAGGGTTTGTGGGGACTAGCGGGGGGTCGGTTCTTC.

The chain carries TRBV11-3 and TRBJ2-1, with 8 positions matching TRBD1. The V segment lost 2 bases and the J segment 6 bases; nucleotides outside the gene matches: 6. The CDR3 consists of 15 residues. Germline CDR1 reads SGHNT; CDR2 reads YENEEA. The CDR3 DNA is TGTGCCAGCAGCTTATGGCAGGGGGCTATCAATGAGCAGTTCTTC. This translates into CASSLWQGAINEQFF.

To note about this clone: Germline is not matched at one junction end, which may reflect a read error. CDR3 sequence (DNA): TGTGCCAGCAGTGTGTTGGGAGAGCCCCAGTACTTC. Its translation: CASSVLGEPQYF. The chain couples TRBV2 to TRBJ2-5; D perhaps matches TRBD2 (5 bases). Germline V CDR1 and CDR2: SNHLY, FYNNEI. The CDR3 has 12 amino acids.

V and J are TRBV12-5 and TRBJ1-1, with a possible D match to TRBD1 (5 bases). CDR1 is LGHNT and CDR2 is FRNRAP in the germline V gene. This CDR3 has 15 amino acids. V lost 10 bases, J lost 0 bases, and 18 bases lay in between. The CDR3 bases are TGTGCTATTCGCCCGTTGGGGCCTATGAACACTGAAGCTTTCTTT. This encodes CAIRPLGPMNTEAFF.

This chain uses TRBV9 with TRBJ2-2; 8 nucleotides line up with TRBD2. The V segment lost 4 bases and the J segment 3 bases; nucleotides outside the gene matches: 8. Germline CDR1 reads SGDLS; CDR2 reads YYNGEE. The CDR3 is 16 residues long. The CDR3 reads CASSPRPGLDTGELFF. In DNA, the CDR3 is TGTGCCAGCAGCCCCCGTCCGGGACTAGACACCGGGGAGCTGTTTTTT.

The V and J genes are TRBV5-6 and TRBJ2-7, with TRBD1 matching over 7 bases. The CDR3 sequence is 11 residues long. Looked up from germline, CDR1 is SGHDT and CDR2 is YYEEEE. With V trimmed by 0 bases and J by 11 bases, 2 bases remained unmatched. The CDR3 loop reads CASSLDRGEYF. In DNA, the CDR3 is TGTGCCAGCAGCTTGGACAGGGGCGAGTACTTC.

The rearrangement links TRBV28 to TRBJ1-2; D gene ambiguous. Trimming left V 3 bases short and J 5 bases short, with 7 bases between. Germline CDR1 reads MDHEN; CDR2 reads SYDVKM. The CDR3 loop spans 12 amino acids. CDR3 residues: CASSFRDYGYTF. CDR3 sequence (DNA): TGTGCCAGCAGTTTCCGGGATTATGGCTACACCTTC.

The chain recombines TRBV5-1 with TRBJ1-5, with D possibly matching TRBD1 (6 bases). Germline CDR1 reads SGHRS; CDR2 reads YFSETQ. This CDR3 region has 15 residues. The ends were cut back, 1 base at V and 7 bases at J, with 15 bases in the middle. The CDR3 reads CASSLQGLSGQPQHF. DNA of the CDR3: TGCGCCAGCAGCTTGCAGGGGTTAAGTGGGCAGCCCCAGCATTTT.

The chain is built from TRBV27 and TRBJ1-1, with TRBD1 matching over 7 bases. After removal of 3 bases from V and 5 bases from J, the junction contained 12 bases not matched to a gene. Germline CDR1 reads MNHEY; CDR2 reads SMNVEV (reference sequence). The CDR3 length is 16 residues. The CDR3 DNA reads TGTGCCAGCAGTTTCCTCGCGACGACAGGGCATACTGAAGCTTTCTTT. Translating gives CASSFLATTGHTEAFF.

This clone appeared a single time. The chain employs TRBV27 and TRBJ1-5; D is ambiguous. The V gene lost 6 bases and the J gene lost 1 base, with 10 bases spanning the gap. CDR3 length equals 14 residues. CDR1 is MNHEY, CDR2 SMNVEV, per germline (reference sequence). CDR3 region: CASRSVLSNQPQHF. CDR3 DNA: TGTGCCAGCAGATCAGTATTGAGCAATCAGCCCCAGCATTTT.